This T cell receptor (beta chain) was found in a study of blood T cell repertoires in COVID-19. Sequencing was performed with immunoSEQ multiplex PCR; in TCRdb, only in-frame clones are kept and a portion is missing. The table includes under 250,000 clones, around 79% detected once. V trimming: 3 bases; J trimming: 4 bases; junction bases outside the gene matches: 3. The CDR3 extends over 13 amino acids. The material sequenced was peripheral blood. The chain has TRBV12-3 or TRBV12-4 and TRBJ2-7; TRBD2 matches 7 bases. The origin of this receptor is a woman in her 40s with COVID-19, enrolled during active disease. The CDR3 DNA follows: TGTGCCAGCAGTTTGAGCGGGGATTACGAGCAGTACTTC. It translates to CASSLSGDYEQYF.